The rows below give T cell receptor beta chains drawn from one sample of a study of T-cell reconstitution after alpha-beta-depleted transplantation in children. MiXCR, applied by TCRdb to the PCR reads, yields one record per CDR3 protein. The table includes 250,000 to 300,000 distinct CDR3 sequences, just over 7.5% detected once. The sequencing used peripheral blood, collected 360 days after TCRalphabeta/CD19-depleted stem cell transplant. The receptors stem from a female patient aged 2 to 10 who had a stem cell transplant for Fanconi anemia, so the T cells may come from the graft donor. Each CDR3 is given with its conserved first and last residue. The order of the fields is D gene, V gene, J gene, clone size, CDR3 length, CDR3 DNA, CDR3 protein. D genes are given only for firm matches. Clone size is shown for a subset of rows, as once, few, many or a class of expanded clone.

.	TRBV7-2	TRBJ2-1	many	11	TGTGCCAGCAGCATAAGAAATGAGCAGTTCTTC	CASSIRNEQFF
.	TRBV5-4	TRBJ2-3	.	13	TGTGCCAGCAGAAACACAGGCACAGATACGCAGTATTTT	CASRNTGTDTQYF
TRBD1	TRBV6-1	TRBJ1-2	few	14	TGTGCCAGCAGTGTACACAGGGGGCAAGGCGGCTACACCTTC	CASSVHRGQGGYTF
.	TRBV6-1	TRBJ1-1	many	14	TGTGCCAGCAGTGAAGATGGCAGGAACACTGAAGCTTTCTTT	CASSEDGRNTEAFF
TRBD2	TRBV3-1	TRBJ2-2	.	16	TGTGCCAGCAGCCCGACCCAGCGGGGGAACACCGGGGAGCTGTTTTTT	CASSPTQRGNTGELFF
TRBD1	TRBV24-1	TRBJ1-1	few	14	TGTGCCACCAGTGATTTGCGGGACAGGGTTCTAGCTTTCTTT	CATSDLRDRVLAFF
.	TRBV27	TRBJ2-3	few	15	TGTGCCAGCAGTTTTAACCCCCGGAGCACAGATACGCAGTATTTT	CASSFNPRSTDTQYF
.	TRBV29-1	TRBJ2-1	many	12	TGCAGCGTTTCCTATGGAATCCATGAGCAGTTCTTC	CSVSYGIHEQFF
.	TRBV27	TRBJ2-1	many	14	TGTGCCAGCAGTTTATACCGACGGTACAATGAGCAGTTCTTC	CASSLYRRYNEQFF
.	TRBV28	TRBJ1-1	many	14	TGTGCCAGCAGTTTAGGGGGGATTTGGACTGAAGCTTTCTTT	CASSLGGIWTEAFF
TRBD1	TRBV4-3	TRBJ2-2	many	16	TGCGCCAGCAGCCAAGATAGGGGGCCGAACACCGGGGAGCTGTTTTTT	CASSQDRGPNTGELFF
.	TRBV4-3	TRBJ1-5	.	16	TGCGCCAGCAGCTGGGTCCACTCTTATAGCAATCAGCCCCAGCATTTT	CASSWVHSYSNQPQHF
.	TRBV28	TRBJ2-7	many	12	TGTGCCGTTACCAGGGGCCCCTACGAGCAGTACTTC	CAVTRGPYEQYF
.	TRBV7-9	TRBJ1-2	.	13	TGTGCCCTCGACGGGGGAGAGCACTATGGCTACACCTTC	CALDGGEHYGYTF
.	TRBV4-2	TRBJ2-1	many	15	TGTGCCAGCAGCCACAGGCTCTTTGGGGGGAGGGAGCAGTTCTTC	CASSHRLFGGREQFF
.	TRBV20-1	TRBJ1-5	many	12	TGCAGTGCTAGCGGAGGGACTCAGCCCCAGCATTTT	CSASGGTQPQHF
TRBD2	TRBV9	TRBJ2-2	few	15	TGTGCCAGCAGCTCCAGCGGGGGGAACACCGGGGAGCTGTTTTTT	CASSSSGGNTGELFF
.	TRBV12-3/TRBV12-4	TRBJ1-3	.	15	TGTGCCAGCAGTTTACGGCAGGGAAATGGAAACACCATATATTTT	CASSLRQGNGNTIYF
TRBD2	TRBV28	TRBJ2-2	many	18	TGTGCCAGCAGTTTCCTTCGTCGGACTAGCGGGAGCACCGGGGAGCTGTTTTTT	CASSFLRRTSGSTGELFF
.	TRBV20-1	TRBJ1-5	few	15	TGCAGTGCTAGAGAGTACCGGGAACTCAATCAGCCCCAGCATTTT	CSAREYRELNQPQHF